This entry lists 2 T cell receptor beta chains sequenced from one sample in a study of blood T cell repertoires in COVID-19. Data came from immunoSEQ multiplex PCR; TCRdb stores just in-frame clones and leaves some out. The repertoire holds about 240,000 clones, with 80% to 85% as singletons. Sequenced sample: peripheral blood. The receptors here all came from a woman aged 60-75 years with active or convalescent COVID-19.

The V call is TRBV3-1 (or the pseudogene TRBV3-2), the J call TRBJ1-3; no clear D gene. Germline values: CDR1 LGHDT, CDR2 YNNKEL (reference sequence). The CDR3 spans 12 residues. V was cut by 1 base and J by 7 bases, with 5 bases left in between. This CDR3 reads CASSQASNTIYF. CDR3 DNA: TGTGCCAGCAGCCAAGCGAGCAACACCATATATTTT.

In DNA form, the CDR3 reads TGTGCCAGTAGTAAACCGGGGGATATGAATTCACCCCTCCACTTT. This codes for CASSKPGDMNSPLHF. The chain links TRBV19 to TRBJ1-6, with a tentative D call TRBD1 (5 bases). The V gene lost 4 bases and the J gene lost 7 bases, with 14 bases spanning the gap. The CDR3 extends over 15 amino acids. From germline, CDR1 is LNHDA and CDR2 SQIVND (reference sequence).